What follows are 20 T cell receptor beta chains derived from one specimen sequenced in a study of blood T cell repertoires in COVID-19. Here immunoSEQ multiplex PCR was the method, and the copy in TCRdb shows in-frame clones only, minus some. Among about 160,000 clones, under 85% were seen once, and the ten largest hold 2.5% to 3%. The sequenced sample was peripheral blood. The receptors shown here come from a man aged 70-80 years with acute or convalescent COVID-19.

V is TRBV11-3 and J is TRBJ2-6; D unclear. CDR1 SGHNT and CDR2 YENEEA come from the germline V gene. The CDR3 is 17 amino acids. Deletions cut 0 bases from V and 0 bases from J, with 9 bases between. CDR3 in DNA: TGTGCCAGCAGCTTAGATTCAGTCCTCTCTGGGGCCAACGTCCTGACTTTC. Translating gives CASSLDSVLSGANVLTF.

The chain couples TRBV7-2 to TRBJ2-5, with TRBD1 matching over 8 bases. Losses at the gene ends were 1 base for V and 2 bases for J; bases not matched to a gene: 0. The CDR3 is made up of 14 amino acids. From germline, CDR1 is SGHTA and CDR2 FQGNSA. The CDR3 region has the DNA TGTGCCAGCAGCTTAGGGACAGGGCAAGAGACCCAGTACTTC. Protein product: CASSLGTGQETQYF.

This chain joins TRBV5-1 and TRBJ1-3; the match to TRBD1 covers 8 bases. V trimming: 3 bases; J trimming: 0 bases; junction bases outside the gene matches: 8. CDR3 size: 17 residues. Germline lookup yields CDR1 SGHRS and CDR2 YFSETQ. The CDR3 DNA reads TGCGCCAGCAGCTCCTACAGGGGGGGAAGCTCTGGAAACACCATATATTTT. The encoded protein is CASSSYRGGSSGNTIYF.

There are a few counts of this clone. This chain joins TRBV28 and TRBJ2-5; D not resolved. Germline loops: CDR1 MDHEN, CDR2 SYDVKM. V was clipped by 8 bases and J by 1 base, with 8 bases between them. The CDR3 sequence is 12 residues long. The DNA for the CDR3 is TGTGCCAGCTCTCTGAGCCAAGAGACCCAGTACTTC. It is translated as CASSLSQETQYF.

This clone was counted once. The chain combines TRBV6-6 with TRBJ2-7, with D possibly matching TRBD1 (6 bases). CDR1 is MNHNY and CDR2 is SVGAGI in the germline V gene (reference sequence). The CDR3 consists of 14 residues. V was clipped by 7 bases and J by 2 bases, with 15 bases between them. Here the CDR3 DNA reads TGTGCCAGCACCGAAAACAGGGAAGCCTACGAGCAGTACTTC. Its translation is CASTENREAYEQYF.

This clone was detected once. This CDR3 is CASAPGYSNQPQHF. The CDR3 bases are TGCGCCAGCGCACCAGGGTATAGCAATCAGCCCCAGCATTTT. The chain recombines TRBV5-1 with TRBJ1-5, with D perhaps matching TRBD1 (5 bases). This CDR3 region has 14 residues. The V end was cut by 7 bases, the J end by 0 bases, with 11 bases between. Germline-derived CDR1 and CDR2 are SGHRS and YFSETQ.

The chain has TRBV6-6 and TRBJ1-5, with D perhaps TRBD1 (5 bases). The CDR3 loop spans 13 amino acids. Germline V gene data show CDR1 as MNHNY and CDR2 as SVGAGI (reference sequence). Trimming pared 2 bases from V and 6 bases from J, leaving 8 bases between. CDR3 amino acids: CASSYQGGQPQHF. The DNA for the CDR3 is TGTGCCAGCAGTTACCAGGGTGGTCAGCCCCAGCATTTT.

The rearrangement links TRBV19 to TRBJ2-7; 8 nucleotides match TRBD2. Trimming at V came to 6 bases and at J to 2 bases, leaving 6 bases not matched to a gene. This CDR3 has 14 amino acids. Germline V gene sequence: CDR1 LNHDA, CDR2 SQIVND (reference sequence). The CDR3 spells CASRLRGGTYEQYF. CDR3 in DNA: TGTGCCAGTAGGCTCCGGGGGGGTACCTACGAGCAGTACTTC.

The V call is TRBV5-1, the J call TRBJ2-1, with 7 bases aligning to TRBD2. V dropped 4 bases and J dropped 5; count of bases not matched to a gene: 6. Germline V gene lookup returns CDR1 SGHRS and CDR2 YFSETQ. The CDR3 is 14 residues long. The CDR3 nucleotides are TGCGCCAGCAGCCCCCAGCGGGGAAACAATGAGCAGTTCTTC. It is translated as CASSPQRGNNEQFF.

This clone has just a few counts. The rearrangement links TRBV19 to TRBJ1-4; TRBD1 matches 9 bases. The junction had 4 bases not matched to a gene; V was cut back by 6 bases and J by 2 bases. CDR1 and CDR2 (germline): LNHDA, SQIVND (reference sequence). The CDR3 totals 15 residues. Written as DNA, the CDR3 is TGTGCCAGTAGCCCCGGACAGGGGACTAATGAAAAACTGTTTTTT. Translation: CASSPGQGTNEKLFF.

The chain carries TRBV4-1 and TRBJ1-2; perhaps TRBD1 as D (5 bases). The CDR3 loop spans 14 amino acids. CDR1 is MGHRA, CDR2 YSYEKL, per germline. The V gene lost 5 bases and the J gene lost 8 bases, with 18 bases spanning the gap. CDR3 in amino acids: CASSIPGRLEGYTF. The CDR3 nucleotides are TGCGCCAGCAGCATCCCAGGGAGGTTAGAAGGCTACACCTTC.

The V gene is TRBV5-1, the J gene TRBJ2-3; D not resolved. Trimming removed 4 bases at V and 2 bases at J, with 11 bases between. CDR1 and CDR2 (germline): SGHRS, YFSETQ. This CDR3 has 14 residues. CDR3 in amino acids: CASSPSRPTDTQYF. The CDR3 region has the DNA TGCGCCAGCAGCCCATCCAGGCCCACAGATACGCAGTATTTT.

This clone was seen more than once but under ten times. V is TRBV6-5 and J is TRBJ1-2, with TRBD1 matching 8 bases. Losses at the gene ends were 5 bases for V and 3 bases for J; bases not matched to a gene: 8. Per the germline V gene, CDR1 is MNHEY and CDR2 is SVGAGI. The CDR3 has 15 residues. The CDR3 sequence is CASSQTQGEDYGYTF. The CDR3 DNA reads as TGTGCCAGCAGTCAAACACAGGGGGAGGACTATGGCTACACCTTC.

The chain combines TRBV5-4 with TRBJ2-3; D is unclear. The V gene lost 1 base and the J gene lost 4 bases, with 7 bases spanning the gap. This CDR3 has 13 amino acids. Germline V gene sequence: CDR1 SGHNT, CDR2 YYREEE (reference sequence). In nucleotides, the CDR3 is TGTGCCAGCAGCTTGTCCTACTCAGATACGCAGTATTTT. It yields the protein CASSLSYSDTQYF.

CDR3 bases: TGTGCCATCAGTGAGGTACTGAGCATGAACACTGAAGCTTTCTTT. Its protein is CAISEVLSMNTEAFF. The V call is TRBV10-3, the J call TRBJ1-1; D not certain. V lost 2 bases and J lost 0, with 10 bases in between. The CDR3 is 15 amino acids. Germline values: CDR1 ENHRY, CDR2 SYGVKD.

The sample holds a few counts of this clone. The DNA of the CDR3 is TGTGCCTGTATAACTAGCTACGAGCAGTACTTC. Protein: CACITSYEQYF. This chain links TRBV30 with TRBJ2-7; D may be TRBD2 (5 bases). Trimming cost V 6 bases and J 3 bases, with 9 bases left between them. The CDR3 is 11 residues long. Per the germline V gene, CDR1 is GTSNPN and CDR2 is SVGIG (reference sequence).

This chain connects TRBV11-2 to TRBJ1-2; tentatively, D is TRBD1 (5 bases). This CDR3 is built from 14 residues. Germline CDR1 and CDR2: SGHAT and FQNNGV. Trimming took 3 bases from V and 5 from J, leaving 13 bases between them. The CDR3 reads CASSFATQGYGYTF. CDR3 nucleotide sequence: TGTGCCAGCAGCTTCGCAACCCAGGGATATGGCTACACCTTC.

This clone has more than one count but fewer than ten. The genes are TRBV24-1 and TRBJ1-2; D may be TRBD1 (5 bases). CDR3 length: 15 residues. CDR1 KGHDR and CDR2 SFDVKD come from the germline V gene. Deletions cut 2 bases from V and 3 bases from J, with 12 bases between. For the CDR3, the DNA is TGTGCCACCAGTGATTCCCAGGGCTACGACTATGGCTACACCTTC. It is translated as CATSDSQGYDYGYTF.

The chain links TRBV12-3 or TRBV12-4 to TRBJ2-7; D is possibly TRBD2 (5 bases). The CDR3 has 11 residues. The V end was cut by 3 bases, the J end by 10 bases, with 10 bases between. CDR3: CASSFERLQYF. As DNA, the CDR3 is TGTGCCAGCAGTTTTGAGCGACTACAGTACTTC.

The chain employs TRBV7-2 and TRBJ1-1, with no clear D. This CDR3 is built from 12 residues. CDR1 and CDR2 from the germline V gene are SGHTA and FQGNSA. Trimming pared 4 bases from V and 7 bases from J, leaving 10 bases between. The CDR3 sequence is CASSSMYSEAFF. In nucleotides, the CDR3 is TGTGCCAGCAGCTCGATGTACAGTGAAGCTTTCTTT. The whole variable domain, remainder taken from reference TRBV7-2 and TRBJ1-1, is GAGVSQSPSNKVTEKGKDVELRCDPISGHTALYWYRQSLGQGLEFLIYFQGNSAPDKSGLPSDRFSAERTGGSVSTLTIQRTQQEDSAVYLCASSSMYSEAFFGQGTRLTVV.